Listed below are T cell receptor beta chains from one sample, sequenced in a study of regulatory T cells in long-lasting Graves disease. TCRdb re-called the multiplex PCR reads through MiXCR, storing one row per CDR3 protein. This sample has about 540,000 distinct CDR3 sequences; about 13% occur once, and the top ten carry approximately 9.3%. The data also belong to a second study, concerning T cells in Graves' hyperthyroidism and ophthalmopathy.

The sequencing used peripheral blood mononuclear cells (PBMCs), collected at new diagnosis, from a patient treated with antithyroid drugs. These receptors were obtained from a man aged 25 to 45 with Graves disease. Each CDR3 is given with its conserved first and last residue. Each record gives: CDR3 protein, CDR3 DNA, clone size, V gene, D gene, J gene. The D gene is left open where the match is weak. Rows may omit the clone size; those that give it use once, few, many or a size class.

cdr3_aa: CAWGWTLAKNIQYF
cdr3_nt: TGTGCCTGGGGGTGGACTCTAGCCAAAAACATTCAGTACTTC
clone_size: -
v_call: TRBV30
d_call: -
j_call: TRBJ2-4

cdr3_aa: CASSLRQGGTGELLF
cdr3_nt: TGCGCCAGCAGCTTGCGCCAGGGAGGCACCGGGGAGCTGCTTTTT
clone_size: -
v_call: TRBV5-1
d_call: -
j_call: TRBJ2-2

cdr3_aa: CASSRMGQAGEKLFF
cdr3_nt: TGTGCCAGTAGTAGGATGGGACAGGCCGGCGAAAAACTGTTTTTT
clone_size: many
v_call: TRBV19
d_call: TRBD1
j_call: TRBJ1-4

cdr3_aa: CSVQVRLEQYF
cdr3_nt: TGCAGCGTTCAGGTGCGGCTCGAGCAGTACTTC
clone_size: many
v_call: TRBV29-1
d_call: -
j_call: TRBJ2-7

cdr3_aa: CAITRIPRYEQYF
cdr3_nt: TGTGCCATCACCCGAATCCCTCGCTACGAGCAGTACTTC
clone_size: -
v_call: TRBV10-3
d_call: -
j_call: TRBJ2-7

cdr3_aa: CSASTFRDRGSANTEAFF
cdr3_nt: TGCAGTGCTAGTACGTTCCGAGACAGGGGAAGCGCGAACACTGAAGCTTTCTTT
clone_size: few
v_call: TRBV20-1
d_call: TRBD1
j_call: TRBJ1-1

cdr3_aa: CASGTSGTTYEQYF
cdr3_nt: TGTGCCAGCGGAACCTCCGGGACAACCTACGAGCAGTACTTC
clone_size: many
v_call: TRBV27
d_call: -
j_call: TRBJ2-7

cdr3_aa: CASSAISGAYNEQFF
cdr3_nt: TGTGCCAGCAGTGCTATTAGCGGAGCGTACAATGAGCAGTTCTTC
clone_size: many
v_call: TRBV27
d_call: -
j_call: TRBJ2-1

cdr3_aa: CASSAPRVEQYF
cdr3_nt: TGTGCCAGCAGCGCCCCTCGGGTCGAGCAGTACTTC
clone_size: few
v_call: TRBV5-5
d_call: -
j_call: TRBJ2-7

cdr3_aa: CASSPGDRDYEQYF
cdr3_nt: TGCGCCAGCAGCCCGGGGGACAGGGACTACGAGCAGTACTTC
clone_size: many
v_call: TRBV5-1
d_call: TRBD1
j_call: TRBJ2-7

cdr3_aa: CASSQEGTSGREQYF
cdr3_nt: TGTGCCAGCAGCCAAGAAGGGACTAGCGGGAGGGAGCAGTACTTC
clone_size: once
v_call: TRBV4-2
d_call: TRBD2
j_call: TRBJ2-7

cdr3_aa: CASSQDPRGADTQYF
cdr3_nt: TGTGCCAGCAGCCAAGATCCGCGTGGTGCAGATACGCAGTATTTT
clone_size: once
v_call: TRBV3-1
d_call: -
j_call: TRBJ2-3

cdr3_aa: CSGLAGGPNEQFF
cdr3_nt: TGCAGTGGACTGGCGGGAGGGCCTAATGAGCAGTTCTTC
clone_size: many
v_call: TRBV20-1
d_call: TRBD2
j_call: TRBJ2-1

cdr3_aa: CSARDNGEEQYF
cdr3_nt: TGCAGTGCTAGAGATAACGGGGAGGAGCAGTACTTC
clone_size: many
v_call: TRBV20-1
d_call: -
j_call: TRBJ2-7

cdr3_aa: CAWSPPGQGSEKLFF
cdr3_nt: TGTGCCTGGAGTCCGCCGGGACAGGGGAGTGAAAAACTGTTTTTT
clone_size: many
v_call: TRBV30
d_call: TRBD1
j_call: TRBJ1-4

cdr3_aa: CATSDLKGNGYTF
cdr3_nt: TGTGCCACCAGTGATTTAAAGGGTAATGGCTACACCTTC
clone_size: many
v_call: TRBV24-1
d_call: -
j_call: TRBJ1-2

cdr3_aa: CASSRTGQTDYEQYF
cdr3_nt: TGTGCCAGCTCCAGAACAGGACAAACAGACTACGAGCAGTACTTC
clone_size: -
v_call: TRBV18
d_call: -
j_call: TRBJ2-7